The 28 T cell receptor beta chains given below trace back to one sample, sequenced in a study of T cells in localized non-small cell lung cancer. TCRdb's copy holds only in-frame clones and misses some; the assay was immunoSEQ multiplex PCR. The profile shows under 20,000 clones, roughly four fifths of them singletons. The source was peripheral blood, collected before any cancer treatment. The receptors shown here come from a female donor aged 60 or older with stage I lung adenocarcinoma.

This clone was picked up a small number of times. The chain couples TRBV7-9 to TRBJ1-2, with D maybe TRBD1 (6 bases). Germline assignment: CDR1 SEHNR and CDR2 FQNEAQ (reference sequence). V shed 2 bases and J shed 4 bases, with 11 bases lying between them. The CDR3 is made up of 14 amino acids. The CDR3 sequence: CASSLQGYLYGYTF. The CDR3 bases are TGTGCCAGCAGCTTACAGGGGTACCTCTATGGCTACACCTTC.

The gene calls are TRBV19 and TRBJ2-3, with unresolved D. CDR3 length equals 13 residues. V lost 1 base and J lost 5, with 7 bases in between. The germline gives CDR1 LNHDA, CDR2 SQIVND (reference sequence). CDR3 bases: TGTGCCAGTAGTATAGTTCCGGAAGATACGCAGTATTTT. It specifies CASSIVPEDTQYF.

This chain connects TRBV5-1 to TRBJ2-3; weak D call: TRBD2 (5 bases). The CDR3 is 13 amino acids. CDR1 SGHRS and CDR2 YFSETQ come from the germline V gene. V shed 4 bases and J shed 6 bases, with 12 bases lying between them. CDR3 DNA: TGCGCCAGCAGCCCTACTGGCGGGGATACGCAGTATTTT. It specifies CASSPTGGDTQYF.

The CDR3 reads CASSEHFNEKLFF. In nucleotides, the CDR3 is TGTGCCAGCAGTGAGCATTTTAATGAAAAACTGTTTTTT. The chain carries TRBV2 and TRBJ1-4, with D unresolved. Germline V gene lookup returns CDR1 SNHLY and CDR2 FYNNEI. V lost 3 bases, J lost 4 bases, and 6 bases lay in between. The CDR3 contains 13 residues.

The V and J genes are TRBV10-3 and TRBJ2-7, with TRBD2 identical over 9 bases. The CDR3 runs 13 residues. Germline CDR1 is ENHRY and CDR2 is SYGVKD. Trimming took 6 bases from V and 5 from J; bases not matched to a gene: 5. The CDR3 bases are TGTGCCATCAGCGAGGGACTAGCACACGAGCAGTACTTC. Translated, it gives CAISEGLAHEQYF.

V usage is TRBV7-9 and J usage is TRBJ2-2; D is ambiguous. This CDR3 is built from 14 residues. Germline CDR1 is SEHNR and CDR2 is FQNEAQ (reference sequence). V dropped 3 bases and J dropped 4 bases, with 9 bases sitting between them. The CDR3 region is CASSFSRVTGELFF. In DNA, the CDR3 is TGTGCCAGCAGCTTTTCACGGGTCACCGGGGAGCTGTTTTTT.

This clone was observed a single time. The junction differs from germline at one of its ends, possibly a read error. The chain combines TRBV2 with TRBJ2-1; 9 bases are a match to TRBD2. The CDR3 extends over 12 amino acids. Germline values: CDR1 SNHLY, CDR2 FYNNEI. Written as DNA, the CDR3 is TGTGCCAGCAGCGCCGTAGCGGGGGAGCAGCTCTTC. Translation: CASSAVAGEQLF.

The chain links TRBV7-9 to TRBJ2-7; TRBD1 aligns across 11 bases. This CDR3 is 14 amino acids long. From germline, CDR1 is SEHNR and CDR2 FQNEAQ (reference sequence). V lost 6 bases, J lost 6 bases, and 7 bases stayed unmatched. The CDR3 spells CASSLAGTGGEQYF. CDR3 nucleotide sequence: TGTGCCAGCAGTTTGGCTGGGACAGGGGGCGAGCAGTACTTC.

The chain combines TRBV9 with TRBJ1-2; 7 bases fit TRBD1. This CDR3 is built from 15 residues. Losses at the gene ends were 0 bases for V and 8 bases for J; bases not matched to a gene: 10. The germline V gene has CDR1 SGDLS and CDR2 YYNGEE. The CDR3 nucleotides are TGTGCCAGCAGCGTAGCTCCCCGGACAGGCTTCGGCTACACCTTC. Its translation: CASSVAPRTGFGYTF.

This clone showed up just once. The chain carries TRBV11-2 and TRBJ1-5, with TRBD1 matching 7 bases. The junction had 6 bases not matched to a gene; V was cut back by 1 base and J by 0 bases. This CDR3 comprises 17 residues. Germline lookup yields CDR1 SGHAT and CDR2 FQNNGV. CDR3 sequence reads: CASSLAGDSHSNQPQHF. CDR3 coding DNA: TGTGCCAGCAGCTTAGCCGGGGACAGCCATAGCAATCAGCCCCAGCATTTT.

The chain recombines TRBV12-5 with TRBJ1-1, with D possibly TRBD1 on 5 matching bases. The CDR3 covers 16 residues. The germline V gene has CDR1 LGHNT and CDR2 FRNRAP. V shed 2 bases and J shed 2 bases, with 15 bases lying between them. DNA for the CDR3: TGTGCTAGTGGTTTGCCAAACCCAGGGTTTAACACTGAAGCTTTCTTT. As protein: CASGLPNPGFNTEAFF.

The V gene is TRBV2, the J gene TRBJ1-4; TRBD1 agrees at 7 bases. From germline, CDR1 is SNHLY and CDR2 FYNNEI. The J segment lost 7 bases and the V segment lost 6 bases, leaving 2 bases of the junction unmatched. The CDR3 totals 12 residues. The CDR3 loop is CASRSGGEKLFF. CDR3 bases: TGTGCCAGCAGGTCAGGGGGTGAAAAACTGTTTTTT. The full variable domain, with the rest looked up from reference TRBV2 and TRBJ1-4, is EPEVTQTPSHQVTQMGQEVILRCVPISNHLYFYWYRQILGQKVEFLVSFYNNEISEKSEIFDDQFSVERPDGSNFTLKIRSTKLEDSAMYFCASRSGGEKLFFGSGTQLSVL.

Worth noting for this clone: One end of the junction varies from germline; a read error may be responsible. As DNA, the CDR3 is TGTACCAGCAGCTTTGGCCAGAACACTGAAGCTTTCTTT. Protein product: CTSSFGQNTEAFF. J is TRBJ1-1 and V is TRBV7-9; no clear D gene. Germline V CDR1 and CDR2: SEHNR, FQNEAQ (reference sequence). The CDR3 has 13 residues.

This chain uses TRBV7-9 with TRBJ2-7; possibly TRBD2 for D (7 bases). CDR3 length equals 18 residues. Germline V gene sequence: CDR1 SEHNR, CDR2 FQNEAQ (reference sequence). V was cut by 1 base and J by 2 bases, with 21 bases left in between. The CDR3 bases are TGTGCCAGCAGCTTAGAGGGTGGGGCGGCGGGGGCCCCCTACGAGCAGTACTTC. As protein: CASSLEGGAAGAPYEQYF. Complete variable domain (other parts from reference TRBV7-9 and TRBJ2-7): DTGVSQNPRHKITKRGQNVTFRCDPISEHNRLYWYRQTLGQGPEFLTYFQNEAQLEKSRLLSDRFSAERPKGSFSTLEIQRTEQGDSAMYLCASSLEGGAAGAPYEQYFGPGTRLTVT.

This chain connects TRBV18 to TRBJ1-6; the D gene is possibly TRBD1 (5 bases). Trimming pared 2 bases from V and 4 bases from J, leaving 9 bases between. The germline V gene has CDR1 KGHSH and CDR2 LQKENI. The CDR3 loop spans 15 amino acids. CDR3 coding DNA: TGTGCCAGCTCACCAGGTCAGGGATATAATTCACCCCTCCACTTT. Translating gives CASSPGQGYNSPLHF.

The V call is TRBV6-6, the J call TRBJ1-2; possibly TRBD1 for D (5 bases). V lost 5 bases, J lost 14 bases, and 15 bases lay in between. The CDR3 is 11 amino acids. Germline V gene sequence: CDR1 MNHNY, CDR2 SVGAGI (reference sequence). The CDR3 sequence is CASSPGPPSTF. The CDR3 nucleotides read TGTGCCAGCAGTCCGGGGCCCCCCTCGACCTTC.

J is TRBJ1-1 and V is TRBV6-6; 7 bases are shared with TRBD1. The CDR3 loop spans 14 amino acids. The germline gives CDR1 MNHNY, CDR2 SVGAGI (reference sequence). J gave up 3 bases and V 6 bases, and 7 bases lay outside the gene matches. This CDR3 is CASRKTGSDTEAFF. Written as DNA, the CDR3 is TGTGCCAGCAGGAAGACAGGGTCGGACACTGAAGCTTTCTTT.

The genes are TRBV5-5 and TRBJ2-7, with D perhaps TRBD1 or TRBD2 (5 bases each). CDR1 SGHKS and CDR2 YYEKEE come from the germline V gene (reference sequence). The V end lost 4 bases, the J end lost 3 bases, and 14 bases lay between the germline ends. The CDR3 sequence is 14 residues long. CDR3 sequence (DNA): TGTGCCAGCAGCACCGGGACGGGCAACTACGAGCAGTACTTC. Translated, it gives CASSTGTGNYEQYF.

The genes are TRBV7-9 and TRBJ1-1; D is unclear. Germline V gene data show CDR1 as SEHNR and CDR2 as FQNEAQ (reference sequence). V lost 2 bases, J lost 0 bases, and 7 bases lay in between. CDR3 size: 14 residues. The CDR3 nucleotides read TGTGCCAGCAGCTTATACCCTCTGAACACTGAAGCTTTCTTT. Protein product: CASSLYPLNTEAFF. Variable domain in full (rest from reference TRBV7-9 and TRBJ1-1): DTGVSQNPRHKITKRGQNVTFRCDPISEHNRLYWYRQTLGQGPEFLTYFQNEAQLEKSRLLSDRFSAERPKGSFSTLEIQRTEQGDSAMYLCASSLYPLNTEAFFGQGTRLTVV.

The gene calls are TRBV10-1 and TRBJ2-7, with TRBD2 matching 8 bases. This CDR3 contains 15 residues. Germline V gives CDR1 WNHNN, CDR2 SYGVQD (reference sequence). With V trimmed by 3 bases and J by 2 bases, 6 bases remained unmatched. The CDR3 coding sequence is TGCGCCAGCAGTGACACAGCGGGGGCCGCCTACGAGCAGTACTTC. This encodes CASSDTAGAAYEQYF.

The rearrangement links TRBV12-5 to TRBJ2-5, with D hard to call. The DNA end is a closer match to TRBJ2-7, so the J assignment may be wrong. Germline V gene data show CDR1 as LGHNT and CDR2 as FRNRAP. This CDR3 region has 14 residues. The CDR3: CASGLASTPIEQYF. The CDR3, as DNA: TGTGCTAGTGGTTTGGCCTCGACACCCATCGAGCAGTACTTC.

The V gene is TRBV19, the J gene TRBJ2-7, with D possibly being TRBD1 or TRBD2 (5 bases each). The CDR3 sequence is 14 residues long. Trimming took 4 bases from V and 6 from J, leaving 16 bases between them. CDR1 LNHDA and CDR2 SQIVND come from the germline V gene (reference sequence). This CDR3 reads CASSTGDRRSEQYF. The CDR3 coding sequence is TGTGCCAGTAGTACCGGGGACCGTCGGAGCGAGCAGTACTTC.

The rearrangement links TRBV19 to TRBJ2-3; 8 positions agree with TRBD1. Looked up from germline, CDR1 is LNHDA and CDR2 is SQIVND (reference sequence). The CDR3 is 16 residues long. J was trimmed by 3 bases and V by 5 bases; bases with no gene match: 10. The DNA for the CDR3 is TGTGCCAGTAGTTCCAGGACAGGGATTATGACAGATACGCAGTATTTT. It yields the protein CASSSRTGIMTDTQYF.

The rearrangement links TRBV18 to TRBJ1-4; D may be TRBD1 (6 bases). V gave up 2 bases and J gave up 5 bases, with 33 bases separating them. The CDR3 covers 22 residues. The germline CDR1 and CDR2 sequences are KGHSH and LQKENI. CDR3 nucleotide sequence: TGTGCCAGCTCACCAGGTTTTGGGGCCCTGACCGGGGTCGGGGGCCTAAATGAAAAACTGTTTTTT. Translation: CASSPGFGALTGVGGLNEKLFF.

This clone was seen only once. The rearrangement links TRBV6-1 to TRBJ1-1; D ambiguous. V dropped 0 bases and J dropped 2 bases, with 7 bases sitting between them. CDR3 length: 14 residues. Germline V lookup: CDR1 MNHNS, CDR2 SASEGT. CDR3 sequence: CASSEAFANTEAFF. CDR3 DNA sequence: TGTGCCAGCAGTGAAGCGTTCGCCAACACTGAAGCTTTCTTT.

J is TRBJ2-7 and V is TRBV19; maybe TRBD1 (5 bases). In germline, CDR1 is LNHDA, CDR2 SQIVND (reference sequence). The CDR3 has 13 amino acids. The V and J ends lost 6 bases and 7 bases respectively, with 16 bases between them. CDR3 nucleotide sequence: TGTGCCAGTAGACAGGCTAACCTCCTGGAGCAGTACTTC. Residues: CASRQANLLEQYF. Combining the CDR3 with reference TRBV19 and TRBJ2-7 gives the whole variable domain DGGITQSPKYLFRKEGQNVTLSCEQNLNHDAMYWYRQDPGQGLRLIYYSQIVNDFQKGDIAEGYSVSREKKESFPLTVTSAQKNPTAFYLCASRQANLLEQYFGPGTRLTVT.

Of note for this clone: Compared with germline, one end of the junction differs, possibly owing to a read error. This chain links TRBV7-7 with TRBJ2-3; D may be TRBD1 or TRBD2 (5 bases each). This CDR3 has 13 residues. CDR1 and CDR2 (germline): SSHAT, FNYEAQ (reference sequence). The chain's CDR3 is CASSLDSGDTQYF. CDR3 sequence (DNA): TGTGCTAGCAGCTTAGACAGCGGAGATACGCAGTATTTT.

The chain recombines TRBV10-2 with TRBJ1-2; D might be TRBD1 (5 bases). V lost 5 bases to trimming and J lost 0 bases, with 7 bases between them. The germline gives CDR1 WSHSY, CDR2 SAAADI. This CDR3 has 13 amino acids. The DNA of the CDR3 is TGCGCCAGCAGTCGGACACCTAACTATGGCTACACCTTC. Its translation is CASSRTPNYGYTF.